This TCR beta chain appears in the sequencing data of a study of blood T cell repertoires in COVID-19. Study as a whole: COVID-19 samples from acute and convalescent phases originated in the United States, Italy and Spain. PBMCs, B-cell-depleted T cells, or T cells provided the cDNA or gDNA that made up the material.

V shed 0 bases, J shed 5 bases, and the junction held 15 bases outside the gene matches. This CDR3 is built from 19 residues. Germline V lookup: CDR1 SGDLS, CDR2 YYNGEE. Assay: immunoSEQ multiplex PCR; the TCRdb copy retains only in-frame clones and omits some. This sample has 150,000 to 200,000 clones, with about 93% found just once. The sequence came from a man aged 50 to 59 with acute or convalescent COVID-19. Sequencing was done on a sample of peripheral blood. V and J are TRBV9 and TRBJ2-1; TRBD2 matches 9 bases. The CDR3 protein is CASSVATLASGMGDNEQFF. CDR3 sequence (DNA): TGTGCCAGCAGCGTAGCTACTTTGGCTAGCGGGATGGGAGACAATGAGCAGTTCTTC.